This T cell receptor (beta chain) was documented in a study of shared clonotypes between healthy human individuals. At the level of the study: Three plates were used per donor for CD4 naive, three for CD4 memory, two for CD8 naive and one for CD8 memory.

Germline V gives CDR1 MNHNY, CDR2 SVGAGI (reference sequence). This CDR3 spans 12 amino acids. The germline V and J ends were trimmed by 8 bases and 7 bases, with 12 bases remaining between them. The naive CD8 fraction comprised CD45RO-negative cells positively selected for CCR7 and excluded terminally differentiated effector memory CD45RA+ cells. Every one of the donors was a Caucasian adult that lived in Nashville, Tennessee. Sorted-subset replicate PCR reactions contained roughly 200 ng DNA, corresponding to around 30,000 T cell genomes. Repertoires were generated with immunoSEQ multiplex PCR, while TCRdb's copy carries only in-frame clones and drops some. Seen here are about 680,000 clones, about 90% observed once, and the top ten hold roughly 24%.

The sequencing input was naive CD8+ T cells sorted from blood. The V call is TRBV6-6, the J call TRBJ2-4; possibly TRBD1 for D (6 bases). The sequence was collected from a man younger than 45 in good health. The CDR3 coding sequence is TGTGCCAGCTATCCAGGGGCGAACATTCAGTACTTC. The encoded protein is CASYPGANIQYF.